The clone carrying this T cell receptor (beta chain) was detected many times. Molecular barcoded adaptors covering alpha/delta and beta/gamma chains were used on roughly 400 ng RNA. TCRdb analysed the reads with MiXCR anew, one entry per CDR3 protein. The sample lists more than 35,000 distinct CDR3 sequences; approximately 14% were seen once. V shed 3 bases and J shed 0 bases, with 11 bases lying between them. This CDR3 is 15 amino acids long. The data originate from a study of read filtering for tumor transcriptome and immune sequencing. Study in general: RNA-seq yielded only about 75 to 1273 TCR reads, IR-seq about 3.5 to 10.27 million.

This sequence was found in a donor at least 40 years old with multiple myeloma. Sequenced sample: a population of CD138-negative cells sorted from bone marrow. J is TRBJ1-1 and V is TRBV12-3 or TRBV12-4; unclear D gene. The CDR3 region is CASSFQSRMNTEAFF. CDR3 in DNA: TGTGCCAGCAGTTTTCAGAGCAGAATGAACACTGAAGCTTTCTTT.